These T cell receptor beta chains were read from a single sample in a study of T cell repertoires in cytomegalovirus infection. Via MiXCR, TCRdb re-called the reads, giving one row per CDR3 protein. Of some 250,000 distinct CDR3 sequences in the sample, approximately 8.3% are singletons; the top ten hold roughly 16%. What was sequenced was PBMCs. These receptors originate from a human donor in good health (CMV status not recorded). Some clones in this sample may be carry-over from other donors' samples. CDR3s include the opening cysteine and the closing phenylalanine or tryptophan. The D gene is left open where the match is weak. A clone size is listed for some rows: how often the clone was seen (once, few, many), or a class if it is expanded.

14,TRBJ2-5,TRBD2,many,TRBV7-2,CASSGGGGRETQYF,TGTGCCAGCAGCGGCGGGGGGGGACGAGAGACCCAGTACTTC
14,TRBJ2-5,NA,once,TRBV12-3/TRBV12-4,CASSLRNSQETQYF,TGTGCCAGCAGTTTGCGGAACAGCCAAGAGACCCAGTACTTC
15,TRBJ2-7,TRBD2,many,TRBV7-2,CASSYRGGSSYEQYF,TGTGCCAGCAGTTACCGAGGCGGGAGCTCCTACGAGCAGTACTTC
11,TRBJ2-7,NA,NA,TRBV30,CAWSVLDEQYF,TGTGCCTGGAGTGTACTTGACGAGCAGTACTTC
18,TRBJ2-7,TRBD2,many,TRBV28,CASSFPPGLAGGAYEQYF,TGTGCCAGCAGTTTCCCGCCGGGACTAGCGGGGGGGGCCTACGAGCAGTACTTC
15,TRBJ2-3,NA,many,TRBV20-1,CSALPRRTGADTQYF,TGCAGTGCCCTGCCCCGGCGGACCGGGGCAGATACGCAGTATTTT
14,TRBJ2-7,NA,many,TRBV7-2,CASSLELISYEQYF,TGTGCCAGCAGCTTAGAACTTATTTCCTACGAGCAGTACTTC
15,TRBJ2-7,NA,NA,TRBV18,CASSPGQESSYEQYF,TGTGCCAGCTCACCAGGGCAGGAGAGCTCCTACGAGCAGTACTTC
14,TRBJ1-3,NA,NA,TRBV4-2,CASSQSDWGNTIYF,TGTGCCAGCAGCCAATCGGACTGGGGAAACACCATATATTTT
16,TRBJ2-7,NA,NA,TRBV20-1,CSALPGTQGDPDEQYF,TGCAGTGCTTTACCCGGGACCCAAGGGGACCCGGACGAGCAGTACTTC
13,TRBJ2-1,NA,few,TRBV2,CASSVLDNNEQFF,TGTGCCAGCAGTGTACTAGATAACAATGAGCAGTTCTTC
15,TRBJ1-5,TRBD1,many,TRBV20-1,CSARFPGQGKQPQHF,TGCAGTGCTAGATTCCCGGGACAGGGGAAACAGCCCCAGCATTTT
12,TRBJ1-2,NA,many,TRBV6-6,CASSSDFLVYTF,TGTGCCAGCAGTTCCGATTTCCTCGTCTACACCTTC
12,TRBJ2-1,NA,NA,TRBV19,CASSVLAGEQFF,TGTGCCAGTAGTGTCCTAGCCGGGGAGCAGTTCTTC
13,TRBJ1-2,NA,many,TRBV7-2,CASSHGRGDGYTF,TGTGCCAGCAGCCATGGGCGGGGGGATGGCTACACCTTC
15,TRBJ2-4,TRBD1,many,TRBV28,CASSIDPGQQNIQYF,TGTGCCAGCAGTATCGATCCGGGACAGCAAAACATTCAGTACTTC
13,TRBJ2-7,NA,many,TRBV7-2,CASSRTVGAEQYF,TGTGCCAGCAGCCGGACGGTGGGCGCCGAGCAGTACTTC
13,TRBJ1-1,TRBD1,NA,TRBV7-2,CASSLMGQGEAFF,TGTGCCAGCAGCTTAATGGGACAGGGTGAAGCTTTCTTT
14,TRBJ1-1,TRBD1,many,TRBV11-2,CASSYDRGGTEAFF,TGTGCCAGCAGCTACGACAGGGGGGGCACTGAAGCTTTCTTT
14,TRBJ1-5,TRBD1,many,TRBV7-2,CASSQGGGRQPQHF,TGTGCCAGCAGCCAGGGGGGGGGGCGGCAGCCCCAGCATTTT
14,TRBJ1-1,NA,NA,TRBV2,CASRREGKNTEAFF,TGTGCCAGCAGAAGGGAGGGGAAGAACACTGAAGCTTTCTTT
16,TRBJ2-2,TRBD2,few,TRBV28,CASSFGRGVYTGELFF,TGTGCCAGCAGTTTCGGGCGGGGGGTGTACACCGGGGAGCTGTTTTTT
14,TRBJ1-5,TRBD1,few,TRBV20-1,CSAVGQGNNQPQHF,TGCAGTGCCGTGGGACAGGGGAACAATCAGCCCCAGCATTTT
15,TRBJ1-5,NA,many,TRBV7-6,CASSLAQGLGQPQHF,TGTGCCAGCAGCTTAGCTCAGGGGCTCGGTCAGCCCCAGCATTTT
15,TRBJ2-2,NA,many,TRBV28,CASSSQDRNTGELFF,TGTGCCAGCAGTTCTCAGGACAGGAACACCGGGGAGCTGTTTTTT
15,TRBJ2-2,NA,many,TRBV7-2,CASSLGGVNTGELFF,TGTGCCAGCAGCTTAGGCGGGGTGAACACCGGGGAGCTGTTTTTT
11,TRBJ1-1,NA,many,TRBV7-2,CASSPKWEAFF,TGTGCCAGCAGCCCCAAGTGGGAAGCTTTCTTT
19,TRBJ2-2,TRBD2,NA,TRBV20-1,CSARKRTSGGLPNTGELFF,TGCAGTGCTAGAAAGAGGACTAGCGGGGGGCTTCCGAACACCGGGGAGCTGTTTTTT
18,TRBJ2-6,TRBD1,many,TRBV11-3,CASSSTTGGTFGANVLTF,TGTGCCAGCAGCTCGACGACAGGGGGTACCTTTGGGGCCAACGTCCTGACTTTC
14,TRBJ2-7,TRBD2,few,TRBV7-2,CASRNRVAGSEQYF,TGTGCCAGCAGAAATAGGGTAGCGGGAAGCGAGCAGTACTTC
15,TRBJ1-5,NA,many,TRBV18,CASSPSTKSNQPQHF,TGTGCCAGCTCACCATCTACGAAGAGCAATCAGCCCCAGCATTTT
15,TRBJ2-7,NA,NA,TRBV5-1,CASSSQGVGEGEQYF,TGCGCCAGCAGCTCGCAGGGAGTTGGTGAGGGCGAGCAGTACTTC
13,TRBJ2-5,TRBD1,NA,TRBV28,CASSPTGVETQYF,TGTGCCAGCAGTCCTACAGGGGTTGAGACCCAGTACTTC
17,TRBJ2-7,TRBD2,many,TRBV20-1,CSARDWGTSGSSHEQYF,TGCAGTGCTAGAGATTGGGGGACTAGCGGGAGTTCCCACGAGCAGTACTTC
16,TRBJ2-5,TRBD2,many,TRBV18,CASSPPAGLAQETQYF,TGTGCCAGCTCACCACCGGCGGGACTAGCGCAAGAGACCCAGTACTTC
15,TRBJ2-7,NA,many,TRBV7-7,CASSPGPGTGYEQYF,TGTGCCAGCAGCCCCGGCCCGGGAACAGGTTACGAGCAGTACTTC
13,TRBJ1-2,NA,many,TRBV7-9,CASTLLRGNGYTF,TGTGCCAGCACTCTCTTAAGGGGGAATGGCTACACCTTC
17,TRBJ1-1,TRBD1,NA,TRBV5-5,CASSFGPTGGASTEAFF,TGTGCCAGCAGCTTTGGGCCGACAGGGGGGGCTTCCACTGAAGCTTTCTTT
15,TRBJ1-6,NA,few,TRBV7-2,CASGLGTGTNSPLHF,TGTGCCAGCGGCTTAGGTACCGGAACAAATTCACCCCTCCACTTT
16,TRBJ1-1,NA,NA,TRBV7-2,CASSLVISLERGAAFF,TGTGCCAGCAGCTTAGTAATATCGTTAGAAAGGGGGGCCGCTTTCTTT
13,TRBJ2-3,NA,many,TRBV7-2,CASSLPPTDTQYF,TGTGCCAGCAGCTTACCACCCACAGATACGCAGTATTTT
13,TRBJ1-5,NA,many,TRBV20-1,CSASAPGPQPQHF,TGCAGTGCTAGCGCGCCCGGACCACAGCCCCAGCATTTT
15,TRBJ1-5,NA,NA,TRBV18,CASSPPGPSNQPQHF,TGTGCCAGCTCACCACCAGGGCCTAGCAATCAGCCCCAGCATTTT
14,TRBJ2-7,TRBD1,many,TRBV7-2,CASRPQGDRGEQYF,TGTGCCAGCAGGCCACAGGGGGACCGAGGGGAGCAGTACTTC
15,TRBJ1-2,NA,NA,TRBV14,CASSHKSRANYGYTF,TGTGCCAGCAGCCACAAGTCCAGAGCTAACTATGGCTACACCTTC
15,TRBJ2-2,NA,many,TRBV7-2,CASSGVSVSTGELFF,TGTGCCAGCAGCGGGGTCTCAGTAAGCACCGGGGAGCTGTTTTTT
13,TRBJ1-5,NA,many,TRBV7-2,CASSNGGNQPQHF,TGTGCCAGCAGCAATGGGGGGAATCAGCCCCAGCATTTT
17,TRBJ2-2,NA,many,TRBV7-9,CASSPIYRASNTGELFF,TGTGCCAGCAGCCCTATTTACAGGGCCTCGAACACCGGGGAGCTGTTTTTT
15,TRBJ2-2,TRBD2,NA,TRBV6-6,CASSQKRGNTGELFF,TGTGCCAGCAGTCAAAAGCGGGGCAACACCGGGGAGCTGTTTTTT
15,TRBJ2-7,NA,many,TRBV7-9,CASSLRSRASYEQYF,TGTGCCAGCAGCTTAAGGTCTCGCGCGTCCTACGAGCAGTACTTC
15,TRBJ2-5,NA,many,TRBV7-2,CASSLAKAEQQTQYF,TGTGCCAGCAGCTTAGCGAAGGCAGAGCAACAGACCCAGTACTTC